Listed below are T cell receptor beta chains from one sample, sequenced in a study of T cells in Graves' hyperthyroidism and ophthalmopathy. Via MiXCR, TCRdb re-called the multiplex PCR reads, giving one row per CDR3 protein. The table has 300,000 to 400,000 distinct CDR3 sequences, approximately 18% seen once. Sequencing was carried out using blood. These receptors were taken from a woman aged 45-65 years with Graves' hyperthyroidism. CDR3s include the opening cysteine and the closing phenylalanine or tryptophan. D genes are given only for firm matches. Size is omitted from some rows. Given values are once, few, many or a class for expanded clones.

v_call	d_call	j_call	clone_size	cdr3_aa	cdr3_nt
TRBV6-2/TRBV6-3	.	TRBJ2-1	.	CASSYRPGNYNEQFF	TGTGCCAGCAGTTATCGGCCAGGGAACTACAATGAGCAGTTCTTC
TRBV28	.	TRBJ2-1	many	CASSLSLGPSEQFF	TGTGCCAGCAGTTTGAGTTTGGGCCCCAGTGAGCAGTTCTTC
TRBV9	.	TRBJ1-1	many	CASSVDSSDTEAFF	TGTGCCAGCAGCGTAGATTCATCAGACACTGAAGCTTTCTTT
TRBV20-1	TRBD1	TRBJ2-7	many	CSARDSQGSEQYF	TGCAGTGCTAGAGACTCACAGGGGTCCGAGCAGTACTTC
TRBV19	TRBD1	TRBJ1-4	.	CASSMEGQASKLFF	TGTGCCAGTAGTATGGAAGGACAGGCGTCGAAACTGTTTTTT
TRBV6-2/TRBV6-3	.	TRBJ1-1	many	CASSPITGARTEAFF	TGTGCCAGCAGTCCGATTACGGGGGCGCGCACTGAAGCTTTCTTT
TRBV27	.	TRBJ2-1	.	CASSRGEGWGQYNEQFF	TGTGCCAGCAGCCGTGGGGAGGGATGGGGACAGTACAATGAGCAGTTCTTC
TRBV12-3/TRBV12-4	.	TRBJ1-5	.	CARHPARGASNQPQHF	TGTGCCAGACATCCCGCTAGGGGGGCGAGCAATCAGCCCCAGCATTTT
TRBV2	TRBD1	TRBJ2-7	.	CASSPWGQGANEQYF	TGTGCCAGCAGCCCCTGGGGACAGGGGGCAAACGAGCAGTACTTC
TRBV7-6	TRBD1	TRBJ1-4	.	CASSSGTEFGKLFF	TGTGCCAGCTCCTCCGGGACAGAGTTCGGAAAACTGTTTTTT
TRBV6-2/TRBV6-3	TRBD1	TRBJ2-1	many	CASSYPTGSEQFF	TGTGCCAGCAGTTACCCGACAGGGAGTGAGCAGTTCTTC
TRBV7-3	TRBD2	TRBJ2-5	many	CASSSGLAGAETQYF	TGTGCCAGCAGCTCAGGACTAGCGGGAGCAGAGACCCAGTACTTC
TRBV7-9	.	TRBJ2-7	.	CASSLGNEQYF	TGTGCCAGCAGCTTAGGCAATGAGCAGTACTTC
TRBV5-8	.	TRBJ1-2	.	CASSLAFGTYEDHGYTF	TGTGCCAGCAGCTTGGCTTTTGGGACCTATGAGGACCATGGCTACACCTTC
TRBV4-1	TRBD1	TRBJ1-5	.	CASSQDSGGQFNQPQHF	TGCGCCAGCAGCCAAGACAGTGGGGGACAGTTCAATCAGCCCCAGCATTTT
TRBV11-2	.	TRBJ2-7	many	CASSSFGRGDEQYF	TGTGCCAGCAGCTCCTTTGGCAGAGGGGACGAGCAGTACTTC
TRBV7-9	TRBD2	TRBJ2-1	few	CASSRGLAGGHEQFF	TGTGCCAGCAGCCGAGGACTAGCGGGAGGCCATGAGCAGTTCTTC
TRBV7-8	.	TRBJ2-3	few	CASSESQTESTDTQYF	TGTGCCAGCAGCGAGTCCCAGACAGAGAGCACAGATACGCAGTATTTT
TRBV29-1	.	TRBJ1-3	many	CSVEVVGASGNTIYF	TGCAGCGTTGAGGTGGTCGGAGCCTCTGGAAACACCATATATTTT
TRBV19	.	TRBJ2-1	.	CASSTSLSNEQFF	TGTGCCAGTAGTACGTCCTTAAGCAATGAGCAGTTCTTC
TRBV5-1	TRBD1	TRBJ1-1	many	CASSNRQGESTEAFF	TGCGCCAGCAGCAATCGACAGGGGGAGAGCACTGAAGCTTTCTTT
TRBV7-9	TRBD2	TRBJ2-5	many	CASSAFRDYEETQYF	TGTGCCAGCAGCGCATTCCGGGACTACGAAGAGACCCAGTACTTC
TRBV11-2	.	TRBJ2-1	many	CASSTTPEQFF	TGTGCCAGCAGCACAACCCCTGAGCAGTTCTTC
TRBV11-2	TRBD2	TRBJ2-1	many	CASSLMASGRANEQFF	TGTGCCAGCAGCTTAATGGCTAGCGGGAGGGCCAATGAGCAGTTCTTC
TRBV9	.	TRBJ2-3	.	CASSAFYKPTSTDTQYF	TGTGCCAGCAGCGCCTTCTATAAACCGACTAGCACAGATACGCAGTATTTT
TRBV11-2	.	TRBJ2-1	many	CASSSRGGDEQFF	TGTGCCAGCAGCTCCCGAGGGGGTGATGAGCAGTTCTTC
TRBV28	.	TRBJ1-4	few	CASNEVDEKLFF	TGTGCCAGCAACGAAGTTGATGAAAAACTGTTTTTT
TRBV3-1	.	TRBJ2-7	many	CASSQPGVSYEQYF	TGTGCCAGCAGCCAACCCGGGGTTTCCTACGAGCAGTACTTC
TRBV5-6	TRBD2	TRBJ2-6	.	CASSLLLAGAGANVLTF	TGTGCCAGCAGCTTGCTACTAGCGGGAGCTGGGGCCAACGTCCTGACTTTC
TRBV7-2	TRBD2	TRBJ2-1	many	CASSLTTSGASYNEQFF	TGTGCCAGCAGCTTAACAACTAGCGGGGCGTCCTACAATGAGCAGTTCTTC
TRBV24-1	.	TRBJ2-1	many	CATRGGLASDEQFF	TGTGCCACCAGAGGGGGGCTAGCTTCCGATGAGCAGTTCTTC
TRBV19	.	TRBJ2-5	once	CASSGPQETQYF	TGTGCCAGTAGCGGGCCTCAAGAGACCCAGTACTTC
TRBV19	TRBD1	TRBJ1-2	.	CASSIDREDGYTF	TGTGCCAGTAGTATCGACAGGGAAGATGGCTACACCTTC
TRBV28	.	TRBJ1-1	.	CASRTGHRAEAFF	TGTGCCAGCAGGACAGGTCACCGGGCTGAAGCTTTCTTT
TRBV29-1	TRBD1	TRBJ2-5	.	CSVEEDRQTQYF	TGCAGCGTTGAAGAGGACAGGCAGACCCAGTACTTC
TRBV30	.	TRBJ2-7	many	CAWRGDLPWEQYF	TGTGCCTGGAGAGGGGACCTCCCCTGGGAGCAGTACTTC
TRBV12-3/TRBV12-4	.	TRBJ2-6	.	CASSFHSGANVLTF	TGTGCCAGCAGTTTTCACTCTGGGGCCAACGTCCTGACTTTC
TRBV29-1	.	TRBJ2-3	.	CSAAEDVPDTQYF	TGCAGCGCCGCGGAGGATGTACCAGATACGCAGTATTTT
TRBV6-6	.	TRBJ1-2	many	CASSYGGIDGYTF	TGTGCCAGCAGTTACGGGGGAATTGATGGCTACACCTTC
TRBV5-1	TRBD2	TRBJ2-7	many	CASRTSGTYEQYF	TGCGCCAGCAGGACTAGCGGAACCTACGAGCAGTACTTC
TRBV20-1	TRBD2	TRBJ2-3	many	CSARHPLAGETDTQYF	TGCAGTGCTAGACATCCACTAGCGGGGGAGACAGATACGCAGTATTTT
TRBV5-1	.	TRBJ1-6	few	CASSLLGNNSPLHF	TGCGCCAGCAGCTTATTAGGGAATAATTCACCCCTCCACTTT
TRBV6-1	TRBD1	TRBJ1-4	few	CASSQGASGGEKLFF	TGTGCCAGCAGCCAGGGGGCGAGTGGTGGGGAAAAACTGTTTTTT
TRBV27	.	TRBJ2-2	few	CASSLSGPGELFF	TGTGCCAGCAGTTTATCCGGACCCGGGGAGCTGTTTTTT
TRBV2	TRBD2	TRBJ2-7	many	CASGPPSGAAEQYF	TGTGCCAGCGGTCCTCCTAGCGGCGCTGCCGAGCAGTACTTC
TRBV12-3/TRBV12-4	.	TRBJ1-6	many	CASSWGDSPLHF	TGTGCCAGCAGTTGGGGGGACTCACCCCTCCACTTT
TRBV3-1	.	TRBJ1-5	.	CASSQGGSSNQPQHF	TGTGCCAGCAGCCAAGGTGGGAGCAGCAATCAGCCCCAGCATTTT
TRBV28	TRBD2	TRBJ2-5	few	CASAVTHRAIPLAGEGRETQYF	TGTGCCAGCGCAGTGACTCATCGGGCCATACCGTTAGCGGGGGAGGGTCGAGAGACCCAGTACTTC
TRBV3-1	.	TRBJ2-3	many	CASSRRERQYF	TGTGCCAGCAGTAGGAGGGAGCGGCAGTATTTT
TRBV9	.	TRBJ2-5	.	CASSVGVTDQETQYF	TGTGCCAGCAGCGTAGGCGTGACAGACCAAGAGACCCAGTACTTC